The clone carrying this T cell receptor (beta chain) was seen a few times. The target antigen is unknown. 13 Jbeta primers and 60 Vbeta primers were used for the PCR. Data came from immunoSEQ multiplex PCR; TCRdb stores just in-frame clones and leaves some out. The repertoire consists of about 100,000 clones, with roughly 70% occurring once and the leading ten covering about a tenth. The sample is drawn from a study of cytomegalovirus exposure and HLA in healthy donors. Study results and limitations: With further analysis later on, most CMV-associated TCR beta chains appeared HLA-restricted. In an earlier analysis, productive rearrangement rates for most beta V segments clustered near 90% or 30%.

V shed 6 bases and J shed 2 bases, with 15 bases lying between them. The CDR3 has 15 amino acids. Per the germline V gene, CDR1 is MDHEN and CDR2 is SYDVKM. The rearrangement uses TRBV28 and TRBJ2-3; D is perhaps TRBD1 (6 bases). Sequences were obtained from PBMCs. The TCR originated in a man aged 40-50 years in good health and CMV-seropositive. DNA of the CDR3: TGTGCCAGCAGCTCCGGGACATTTTTCACAGATACGCAGTATTTT. It codes for CASSSGTFFTDTQYF.